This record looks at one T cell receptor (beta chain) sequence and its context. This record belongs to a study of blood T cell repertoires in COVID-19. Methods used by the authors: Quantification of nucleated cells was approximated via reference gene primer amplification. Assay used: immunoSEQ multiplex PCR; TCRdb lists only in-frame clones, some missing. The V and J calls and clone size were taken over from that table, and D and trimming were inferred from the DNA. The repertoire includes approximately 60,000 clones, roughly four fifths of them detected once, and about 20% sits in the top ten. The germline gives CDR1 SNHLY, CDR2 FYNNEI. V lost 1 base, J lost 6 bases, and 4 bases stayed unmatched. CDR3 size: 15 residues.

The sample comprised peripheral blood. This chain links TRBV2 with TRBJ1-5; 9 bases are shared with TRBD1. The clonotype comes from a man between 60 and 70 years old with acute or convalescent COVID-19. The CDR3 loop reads CASSEGGTGSQPQHF. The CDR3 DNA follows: TGTGCCAGCAGTGAAGGAGGGACAGGGAGTCAGCCCCAGCATTTT.